This entry concerns a single TCR beta chain. Antigen: not known. This sample is drawn from a study of pediatric ulcerative colitis. Whole-study results and caveats: Ulcerative colitis patients shared more blood-rectal clones than controls.

The CDR3 loop spans 15 amino acids. Germline loops: CDR1 SGHTA, CDR2 FQGNSA. Trimming removed 0 bases from V and 6 bases from J, with 12 bases in between. Assay used: immunoSEQ multiplex PCR; TCRdb lists only in-frame clones, some missing. This table holds 11,000 to 15,000 clones, 85% to 90% found once. The gene calls are TRBV7-2 and TRBJ1-5; no reliable D call. This TCR was sampled from a boy younger than 18 with moderate ulcerative colitis. The sample was blood. The DNA of the CDR3 is TGTGCCAGCAGCTTAGCTAGTGGTGCGGGTCAGCCCCAGCATTTT. Protein: CASSLASGAGQPQHF.